This T cell receptor beta chain was found in a study of beta chain features in type 1 diabetes. Purity exceeding 95% was reached by all sorted populations. All of the isolated RNA was reverse transcribed, so expressed TCRB transcripts were sequenced. TCRdb keeps only in-frame clones here, not all; method: immunoSEQ multiplex PCR. Of 250,000 or so clones listed, about 71% are singletons. V was clipped by 6 bases and J by 7 bases; unmatched bases: 10. Germline loops: CDR1 SQVTM, CDR2 ANQGSEA. This CDR3 region has 14 residues. This sequence originates from a man aged 25-45 years in good health. V and J are TRBV29-1 and TRBJ2-1, with 9 bases fitting TRBD1. Specimen: naive CD4+ T cells from blood. The CDR3, as DNA: TGCAGCGTCCGCCCCGGGACAGGGAGTAATGAGCAGTTCTTC. It yields the protein CSVRPGTGSNEQFF.